This TCR beta chain was sequenced during a study of blood T cell repertoires in COVID-19. Study-wide background: Samples representing acute and convalescent COVID-19 were sourced from the United States, Italy and Spain. The cDNA or gDNA used as material had been derived from T cells, B-cell-depleted T cells, or PBMCs.

Authors' processing steps: Reference gene primers were amplified, and this amplification served to estimate nucleated cell counts. TCRdb's copy holds only in-frame clones and misses some; the assay was immunoSEQ multiplex PCR. For V, J and clone size, that table is used; D and trimming come from the DNA. The table includes around 400,000 clones, 89% detected once. V gave up 3 bases and J gave up 6 bases, with 15 bases separating them. The CDR3 extends over 14 amino acids. Germline CDR1 is LNHDA and CDR2 is SQIVND (reference sequence). The sequenced material came from peripheral blood. The genes are TRBV19 and TRBJ2-7, with D tentatively TRBD2 (7 bases). The receptor comes from a man aged 35-49 years with acute or convalescent COVID-19. The CDR3 DNA reads TGTGCCAGTAGTATGGGCCCAGGGGAGGGCGAGCAGTACTTC. Its translation is CASSMGPGEGEQYF.